One sample yielded the 21 T cell receptor beta chains listed below, sequenced in a study of blood T cell repertoires in COVID-19. The repertoire was sequenced with immunoSEQ multiplex PCR; TCRdb's copy has only in-frame clones and lacks some. There are some 14,000 clones in the sample; roughly 90% occur only once, and roughly half lies in the top ten. Source material: peripheral blood. These receptors were taken from an older man with acute or convalescent COVID-19.

The chain uses TRBV11-3 and TRBJ2-2, with unresolved D. CDR1 is SGHNT, CDR2 YENEEA, per germline. This CDR3 contains 13 residues. V was cut by 5 bases and J by 6 bases, with 10 bases left in between. This CDR3 reads CASSPTRAGELFF. The CDR3 DNA reads TGTGCCAGCAGCCCCACCCGGGCCGGGGAGCTGTTTTTT.

This clone has just a few counts. This chain joins TRBV2 and TRBJ2-7; TRBD2 matches 8 bases. CDR3 size: 14 residues. Germline V gene sequence: CDR1 SNHLY, CDR2 FYNNEI. Germline trimming cut 8 bases from V and 0 bases from J; bases unmatched to any gene: 6. CDR3 residues: CASLGGRSSYEQYF. The DNA of the CDR3 is TGTGCCAGCTTGGGCGGGAGGTCCTCCTACGAGCAGTACTTC. The variable domain in full, completed from reference TRBV2 and TRBJ2-7, reads EPEVTQTPSHQVTQMGQEVILRCVPISNHLYFYWYRQILGQKVEFLVSFYNNEISEKSEIFDDQFSVERPDGSNFTLKIRSTKLEDSAMYFCASLGGRSSYEQYFGPGTRLTVT.

This clone was seen only once. The chain links TRBV11-3 to TRBJ2-5, with D hard to call. The CDR3 is 14 amino acids. Trimming pared 2 bases from V and 2 bases from J, leaving 9 bases between. Germline CDR1 and CDR2: SGHNT and YENEEA. CDR3 sequence: CASSLRVGQETQYF. The CDR3 DNA sequence: TGTGCCAGCAGCTTACGGGTCGGACAAGAGACCCAGTACTTC.

This sequence joins TRBV7-2 and TRBJ2-1; 14 nucleotides agree with TRBD2. This CDR3 has 16 residues. V gave up 5 bases and J gave up 9 bases; unmatched junction bases: 9. Germline CDR1 SGHTA, CDR2 FQGNSA. As DNA, the CDR3 is TGTGCCAGCAGCCCCCGGACTAGCGGGGGGACCGGTGAGCAGTTCTTC. Protein sequence: CASSPRTSGGTGEQFF.

CDR3 sequence reads: CASSLYGFGAGGGGYTF. For the CDR3, the DNA is TGTGCCAGCAGCTTATATGGCTTTGGGGCAGGCGGTGGTGGCTACACCTTC. The gene calls are TRBV11-2 and TRBJ1-2; TRBD1 is a possible D gene (5 bases). The length of the CDR3 is 17 residues. The ends were cut back, 2 bases at V and 7 bases at J, with 23 bases in the middle. In germline, CDR1 is SGHAT, CDR2 FQNNGV. Looking up the rest from reference TRBV11-2 and TRBJ1-2 gives the full variable domain: EAGVAQSPRYKIIEKRQSVAFWCNPISGHATLYWYQQILGQGPKLLIQFQNNGVVDDSQLPKDRFSAERLKGVDSTLKIQPAKLEDSAVYLCASSLYGFGAGGGGYTFGSGTRLTVV.

This chain connects TRBV6-1 to TRBJ1-2; tentative D call: TRBD1 (6 bases). The CDR3 sequence is 15 residues long. Per germline, CDR1 MNHNS and CDR2 SASEGT. Deletions cut 0 bases from V and 8 bases from J, with 16 bases between. CDR3 protein: CASSEALGTPGGYTF. The CDR3 DNA reads as TGTGCCAGCAGTGAAGCGCTTGGGACACCGGGGGGCTACACCTTC.

A few counts support this clone. This chain links TRBV3-1 (or the pseudogene TRBV3-2) with TRBJ2-7; TRBD2 matches 9 bases. CDR3 size: 15 residues. From germline, CDR1 is LGHDT and CDR2 YNNKEL (reference sequence). The trim removed 4 bases at V and 4 bases at J, leaving 8 bases unmatched. The CDR3 region has the DNA TGTGCCAGCAGCCCCCGTTCTAGCGGGATTTACGAGCAGTACTTC. Translated: CASSPRSSGIYEQYF.

CDR3 DNA: TGTGCCAGCAGCTTAGTCCAGGGGGTAGAGTCTGAAGCTTTCTTT. Protein sequence: CASSLVQGVESEAFF. The chain has TRBV7-9 and TRBJ1-1, with 7 bases fitting TRBD1. The CDR3 spans 15 residues. Trimming took 1 base from V and 6 from J; bases not matched to a gene: 8. Germline V gene sequence: CDR1 SEHNR, CDR2 FQNEAQ (reference sequence).

The V and J genes are TRBV25-1 and TRBJ2-1; 7 bases agree with TRBD1. Germline CDR1 reads MGHDK; CDR2 reads SYGVNS. The CDR3 length is 17 residues. Trimming took 4 bases from V and 5 from J; bases not matched to a gene: 14. The CDR3 bases are TGTGCCAGCAGTGCCCGGGACAGAGGAAATTCGAACAATGAGCAGTTCTTC. It is translated as CASSARDRGNSNNEQFF.

The V gene is TRBV9, the J gene TRBJ2-2; 9 nucleotides agree with TRBD1. V lost 1 base to trimming and J lost 4 bases; unmatched junction nucleotides: 8. This CDR3 has 17 residues. In germline, CDR1 is SGDLS, CDR2 YYNGEE. CDR3 residues: CASSVRPLTGGTGELFF. CDR3 DNA sequence: TGTGCCAGCAGCGTACGCCCGCTGACAGGGGGCACCGGGGAGCTGTTTTTT.

This clone was counted only a few times. The CDR3 sequence is CASRFSNREQSPLHF. As DNA, the CDR3 is TGTGCCAGCAGGTTCTCTAACAGGGAACAATCACCCCTCCACTTT. This chain links TRBV2 with TRBJ1-6; perhaps TRBD1 as D (6 bases). CDR1 is SNHLY, CDR2 FYNNEI, per germline. Trimming left V 6 bases short and J 10 bases short, with 19 bases between. The CDR3 runs 15 residues.

The chain has TRBV19 and TRBJ2-3; 10 bases align to TRBD2. CDR1 LNHDA and CDR2 SQIVND come from the germline V gene (reference sequence). With 7 bases clipped from V and 4 bases from J, the junction kept 14 bases outside the gene matches. This CDR3 is built from 17 residues. CDR3 protein: CASTSPPGTSVSDTQYF. CDR3 in DNA: TGTGCCAGTACGTCTCCCCCCGGGACTAGCGTTTCAGATACGCAGTATTTT.

This sequence joins TRBV9 and TRBJ1-3; D remains unclear. Per germline, CDR1 SGDLS and CDR2 YYNGEE. V was pared by 0 bases and J by 2 bases, with 9 bases between. CDR3 length equals 15 residues. CDR3: CASSVGVGAGNTIYF. In DNA, the CDR3 is TGTGCCAGCAGCGTAGGAGTCGGGGCTGGAAACACCATATATTTT.

The V call is TRBV5-4, the J call TRBJ2-7; 7 nucleotides align to TRBD2. CDR3 length equals 17 residues. Germline V lookup: CDR1 SGHNT, CDR2 YYREEE (reference sequence). V shed 0 bases, J shed 7 bases, and the junction held 16 bases outside the gene matches. The CDR3 DNA reads as TGTGCCAGCAGCTTGGGACCATTAGGGAGCGGGGTAGAAGAGCAGTACTTC. Its protein product is CASSLGPLGSGVEEQYF.

This clone was seen only a few times. The rearrangement links TRBV20-1 to TRBJ1-1; tentative D call: TRBD1 (5 bases). The CDR3 contains 13 residues. Trimming shortened V by 3 bases and J by 11 bases, and 19 bases separated the two germline ends. Germline V CDR1 and CDR2: DFQATT, SNEGSKA (reference sequence). The CDR3 is CSASYRSKNSAFF. The CDR3 DNA is TGCAGTGCTAGTTACAGGTCGAAAAACTCGGCTTTCTTT.

The chain's CDR3 is CASKERAWDGQPQHF. CDR3 in DNA: TGTGCCAGCAAAGAGCGGGCTTGGGACGGTCAGCCCCAGCATTTT. The chain uses TRBV2 and TRBJ1-5; TRBD1 is a possible D gene (5 bases). Per germline, CDR1 SNHLY and CDR2 FYNNEI. CDR3 length: 15 residues. Between the trimmed V and J ends, which lost 7 bases and 6 bases, there was a span of 19 bases.

The chain uses TRBV15 and TRBJ2-1; 7 nucleotides align to TRBD1. Trimming cost V 2 bases and J 6 bases; bases outside gene matches: 13. The CDR3 spans 17 residues. Germline values: CDR1 LNHNV, CDR2 YYDKDF (reference sequence). CDR3 region: CATSRPAGTERSNEQFF. Written as DNA, the CDR3 is TGTGCCACCAGCAGACCCGCCGGGACAGAAAGGTCCAATGAGCAGTTCTTC.

The genes are TRBV19 and TRBJ1-6; D call uncertain. The CDR3 is 15 residues long. The V gene's germline CDR1 is LNHDA and CDR2 SQIVND (reference sequence). Deletions cut 5 bases from V and 9 bases from J, with 17 bases between. CDR3 DNA sequence: TGTGCCAGTAGTTCTTGGGGAGGAAAGCCTTCACCCCTCCACTTT. The encoded protein is CASSSWGGKPSPLHF.

The chain is built from TRBV5-1 and TRBJ1-1; maybe TRBD1 (5 bases). The CDR3 runs 13 residues. V was shortened by 4 bases and J by 3 bases, with 10 bases between the two germline ends. Germline V gene sequence: CDR1 SGHRS, CDR2 YFSETQ. The CDR3 sequence: CASSPRVDTEAFF. CDR3 bases: TGCGCCAGCAGCCCCAGGGTTGACACTGAAGCTTTCTTT.

The chain joins TRBV3-1 (or the pseudogene TRBV3-2) to TRBJ2-1; a possible D gene is TRBD2 (5 bases). Germline lookup yields CDR1 LGHDT and CDR2 YNNKEL (reference sequence). V was cut by 1 base and J by 10 bases, with 8 bases left in between. The CDR3 loop spans 12 amino acids. The CDR3 sequence is CASSQVEDEQFF. The CDR3 region has the DNA TGTGCCAGCAGCCAAGTGGAGGACGAGCAGTTCTTC.

The CDR3 reads CASSRGQGQETQYF. The CDR3 bases are TGTGCCAGCAGCCGGGGACAGGGCCAAGAGACCCAGTACTTC. The chain is built from TRBV6-5 and TRBJ2-5; 9 bases line up with TRBD1. The ends lost 6 bases at V and 1 base at J; junction bases unmatched: 3. CDR3 size: 14 residues. The V gene's germline CDR1 is MNHEY and CDR2 SVGAGI.